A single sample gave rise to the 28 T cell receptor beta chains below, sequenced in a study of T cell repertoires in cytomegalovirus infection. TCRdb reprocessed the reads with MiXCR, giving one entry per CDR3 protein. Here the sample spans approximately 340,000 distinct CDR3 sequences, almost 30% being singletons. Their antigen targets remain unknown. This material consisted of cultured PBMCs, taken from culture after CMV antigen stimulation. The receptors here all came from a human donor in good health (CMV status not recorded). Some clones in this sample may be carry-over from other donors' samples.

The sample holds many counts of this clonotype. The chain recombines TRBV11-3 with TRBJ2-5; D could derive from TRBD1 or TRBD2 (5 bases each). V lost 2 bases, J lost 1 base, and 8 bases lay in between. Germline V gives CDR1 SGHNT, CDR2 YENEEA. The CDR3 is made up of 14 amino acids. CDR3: CASSLSGTQETQYF. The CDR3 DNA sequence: TGTGCCAGCAGCTTAAGTGGGACCCAAGAGACCCAGTACTTC.

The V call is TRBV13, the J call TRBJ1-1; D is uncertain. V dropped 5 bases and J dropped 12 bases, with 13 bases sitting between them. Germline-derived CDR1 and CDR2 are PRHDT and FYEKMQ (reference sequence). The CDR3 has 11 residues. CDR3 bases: TGTGCCAGCAGCACCGTGCAGGATTCTTTCTTT. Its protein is CASSTVQDSFF.

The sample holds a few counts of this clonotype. The CDR3 spells CASSLGTAKNIQYF. The CDR3, as DNA: TGTGCCAGCAGCTTAGGGACAGCCAAAAACATTCAGTACTTC. V and J are TRBV7-8 and TRBJ2-4; D is ambiguous. Trimming cost V 1 base and J 0 bases, with 4 bases left between them. This CDR3 region has 14 residues. The germline V gene encodes CDR1 SGHVS and CDR2 FQNEAQ. The whole variable domain, remainder taken from reference TRBV7-8 and TRBJ2-4, is GAGVSQSPRYKVAKRGQDVALRCDPISGHVSLFWYQQALGQGPEFLTYFQNEAQLDKSGLPSDRFFAERPEGSVSTLKIQRTQQEDSAVYLCASSLGTAKNIQYFGAGTRLSVL.

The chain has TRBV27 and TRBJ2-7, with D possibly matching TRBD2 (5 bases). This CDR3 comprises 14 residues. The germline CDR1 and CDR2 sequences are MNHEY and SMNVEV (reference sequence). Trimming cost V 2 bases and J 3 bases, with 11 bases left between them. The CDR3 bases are TGTGCCAGCAGTTTAGGGCCGGGGTTCTACGAGCAGTACTTC. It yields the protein CASSLGPGFYEQYF.

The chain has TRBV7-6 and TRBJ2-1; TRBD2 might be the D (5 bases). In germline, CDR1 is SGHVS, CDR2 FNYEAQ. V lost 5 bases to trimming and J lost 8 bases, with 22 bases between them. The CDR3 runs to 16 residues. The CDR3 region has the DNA TGTGCCAGCAGCGCCGACGACTACTCCTTTGGGGATGAGCAGTTCTTC. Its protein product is CASSADDYSFGDEQFF.

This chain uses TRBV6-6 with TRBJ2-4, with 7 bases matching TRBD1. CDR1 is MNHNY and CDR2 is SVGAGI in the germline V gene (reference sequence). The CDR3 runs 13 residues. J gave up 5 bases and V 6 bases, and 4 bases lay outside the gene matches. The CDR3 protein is CASRSGTENIQYF. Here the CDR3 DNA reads TGTGCCAGCAGGTCCGGGACAGAAAACATTCAGTACTTC.

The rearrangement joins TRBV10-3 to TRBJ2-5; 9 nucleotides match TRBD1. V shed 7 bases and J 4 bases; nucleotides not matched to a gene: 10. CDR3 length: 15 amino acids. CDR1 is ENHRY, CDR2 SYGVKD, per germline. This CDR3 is CAIKPGQGSRETQYF. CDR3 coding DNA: TGTGCCATCAAACCGGGACAGGGAAGCCGAGAGACCCAGTACTTC.

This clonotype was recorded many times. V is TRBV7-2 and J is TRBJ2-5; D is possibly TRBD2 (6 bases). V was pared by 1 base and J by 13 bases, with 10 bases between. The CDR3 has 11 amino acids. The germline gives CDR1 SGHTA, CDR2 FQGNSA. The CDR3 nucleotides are TGTGCCAGCAGCTTAGGCGGGGATAGGTACTTC. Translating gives CASSLGGDRYF.

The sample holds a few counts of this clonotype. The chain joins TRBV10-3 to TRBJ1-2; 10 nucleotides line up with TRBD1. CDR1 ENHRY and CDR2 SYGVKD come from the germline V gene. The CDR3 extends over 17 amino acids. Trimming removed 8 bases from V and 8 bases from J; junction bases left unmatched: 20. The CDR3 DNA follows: TGTGCCATCGGGGCAGGACAGGGGGGACCGGATTTTCAAGGCTACACCTTC. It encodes CAIGAGQGGPDFQGYTF.

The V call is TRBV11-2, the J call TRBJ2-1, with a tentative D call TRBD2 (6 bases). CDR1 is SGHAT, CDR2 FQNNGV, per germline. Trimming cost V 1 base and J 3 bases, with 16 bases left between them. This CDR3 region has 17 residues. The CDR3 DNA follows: TGTGCCAGCAGCTTAGTAGGAGGGTGGGGAAGCTACAATGAGCAGTTCTTC. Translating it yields CASSLVGGWGSYNEQFF. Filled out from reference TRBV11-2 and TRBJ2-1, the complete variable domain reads EAGVAQSPRYKIIEKRQSVAFWCNPISGHATLYWYQQILGQGPKLLIQFQNNGVVDDSQLPKDRFSAERLKGVDSTLKIQPAKLEDSAVYLCASSLVGGWGSYNEQFFGPGTRLTVL.

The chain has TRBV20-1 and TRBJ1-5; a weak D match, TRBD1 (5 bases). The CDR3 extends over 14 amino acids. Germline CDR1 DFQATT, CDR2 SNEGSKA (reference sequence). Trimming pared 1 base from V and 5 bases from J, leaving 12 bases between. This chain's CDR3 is CSARGDRGDQPQHF. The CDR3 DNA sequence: TGCAGTGCTAGAGGGGATAGGGGAGATCAGCCCCAGCATTTT.

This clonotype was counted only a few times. The CDR3 spells CASSLGGFEQFF. The CDR3 coding sequence is TGTGCCAGCAGTTTGGGGGGGTTTGAGCAGTTCTTC. The chain links TRBV27 to TRBJ2-1; 7 positions match TRBD2. The CDR3 runs to 12 residues. The V gene's germline CDR1 is MNHEY and CDR2 SMNVEV (reference sequence). The J segment lost 9 bases and the V segment lost 3 bases, leaving 2 bases of the junction unmatched.

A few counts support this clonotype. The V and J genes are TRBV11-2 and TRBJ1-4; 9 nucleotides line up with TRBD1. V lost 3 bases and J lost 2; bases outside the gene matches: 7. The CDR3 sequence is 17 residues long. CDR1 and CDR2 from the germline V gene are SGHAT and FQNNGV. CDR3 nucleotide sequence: TGTGCCAGCAGCTTGTGGACAGGGGAGGTGACTAATGAAAAACTGTTTTTT. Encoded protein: CASSLWTGEVTNEKLFF.

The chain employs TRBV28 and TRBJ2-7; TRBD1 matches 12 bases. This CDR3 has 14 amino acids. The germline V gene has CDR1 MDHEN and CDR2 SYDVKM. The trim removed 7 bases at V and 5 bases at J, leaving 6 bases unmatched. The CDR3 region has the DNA TGTGCCAGCATCGCCGGGACAGGGGGCCACGAGCAGTACTTC. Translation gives CASIAGTGGHEQYF.

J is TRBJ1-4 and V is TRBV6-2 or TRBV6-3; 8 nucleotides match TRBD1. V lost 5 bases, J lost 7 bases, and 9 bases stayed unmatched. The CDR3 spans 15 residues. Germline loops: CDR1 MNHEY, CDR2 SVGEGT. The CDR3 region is CASSTTRGLPEKLFF. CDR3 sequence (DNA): TGTGCCAGCAGTACTACCAGGGGGCTTCCTGAAAAACTGTTTTTT.

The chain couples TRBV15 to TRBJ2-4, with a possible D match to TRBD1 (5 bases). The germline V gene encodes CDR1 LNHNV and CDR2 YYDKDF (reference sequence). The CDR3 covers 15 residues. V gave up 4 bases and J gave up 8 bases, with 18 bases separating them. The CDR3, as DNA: TGTGCCACCAGCATTAAAAGGGGTGGTCGGGACATTCAGTACTTC. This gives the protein CATSIKRGGRDIQYF.

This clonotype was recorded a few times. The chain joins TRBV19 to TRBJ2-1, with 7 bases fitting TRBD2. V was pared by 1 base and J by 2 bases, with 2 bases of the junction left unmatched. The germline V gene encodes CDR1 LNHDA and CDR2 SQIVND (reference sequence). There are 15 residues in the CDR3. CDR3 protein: CASSIASGTYNEQFF. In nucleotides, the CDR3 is TGTGCCAGTAGTATAGCTAGCGGAACCTACAATGAGCAGTTCTTC.

CDR3 region: CASSPGPGYGYTF. CDR3 bases: TGTGCCAGCAGCCCAGGACCTGGATATGGCTACACCTTC. V is TRBV3-1 and J is TRBJ1-2; D is uncertain. The CDR3 loop spans 13 amino acids. Trimming stripped 4 bases from V and 5 bases from J, with 11 bases between. CDR1 and CDR2 (germline): LGHDT, YNNKEL (reference sequence).

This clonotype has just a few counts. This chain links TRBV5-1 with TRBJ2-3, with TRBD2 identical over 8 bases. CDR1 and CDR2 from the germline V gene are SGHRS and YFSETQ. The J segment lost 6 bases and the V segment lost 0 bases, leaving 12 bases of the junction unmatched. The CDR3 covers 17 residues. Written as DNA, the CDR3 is TGCGCCAGCAGCTTGGCCAAATCGGGGGGGCCGGCGGATACGCAGTATTTT. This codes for CASSLAKSGGPADTQYF.

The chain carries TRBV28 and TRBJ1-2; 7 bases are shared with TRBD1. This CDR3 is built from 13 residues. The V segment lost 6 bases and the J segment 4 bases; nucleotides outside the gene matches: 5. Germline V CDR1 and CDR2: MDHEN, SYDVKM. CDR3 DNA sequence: TGTGCCAGCAGCAGAGGGGGCGCCTATGGCTACACCTTC. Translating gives CASSRGGAYGYTF.

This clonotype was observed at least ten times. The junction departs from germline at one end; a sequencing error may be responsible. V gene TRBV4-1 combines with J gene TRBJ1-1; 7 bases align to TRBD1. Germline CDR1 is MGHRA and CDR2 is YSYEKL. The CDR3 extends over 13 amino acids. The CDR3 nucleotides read TGTGCCAGTAGTCCCAGGGGGGACACTGAAGCTTTCTTT. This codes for CASSPRGDTEAFF.

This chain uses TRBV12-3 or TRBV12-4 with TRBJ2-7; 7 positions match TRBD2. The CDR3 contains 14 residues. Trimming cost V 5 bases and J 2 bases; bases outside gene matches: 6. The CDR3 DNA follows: TGTGCCAGCAGTCCCGGGGGGAATGCCTACGAGCAGTACTTC. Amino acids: CASSPGGNAYEQYF.

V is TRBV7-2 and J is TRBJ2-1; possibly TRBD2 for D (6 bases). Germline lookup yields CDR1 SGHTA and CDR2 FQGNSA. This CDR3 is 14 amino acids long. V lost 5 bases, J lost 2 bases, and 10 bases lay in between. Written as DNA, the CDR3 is TGTGCCAGCAGCCGGACTACCCCCTACAATGAGCAGTTCTTC. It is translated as CASSRTTPYNEQFF.

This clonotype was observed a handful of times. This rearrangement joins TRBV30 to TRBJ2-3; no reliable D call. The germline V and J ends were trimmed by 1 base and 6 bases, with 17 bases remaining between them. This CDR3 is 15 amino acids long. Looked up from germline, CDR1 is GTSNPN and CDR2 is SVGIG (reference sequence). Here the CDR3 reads CAWSALEIGTDTQYF. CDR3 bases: TGTGCCTGGAGTGCCCTAGAAATCGGAACCGATACGCAGTATTTT.

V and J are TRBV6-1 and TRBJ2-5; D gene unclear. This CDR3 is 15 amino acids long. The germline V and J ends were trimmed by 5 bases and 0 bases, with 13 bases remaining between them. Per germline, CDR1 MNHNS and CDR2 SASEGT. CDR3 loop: CASSSRTSYQETQYF. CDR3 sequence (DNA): TGTGCCAGCAGTTCAAGAACCTCGTACCAAGAGACCCAGTACTTC.

Here the CDR3 DNA reads TGCAGTGCTACTAAACAATGGCTCCATCCTGAAGCTTTCTTT. This gives the protein CSATKQWLHPEAFF. V is TRBV20-1 and J is TRBJ1-1; D is unresolved. Between the trimmed V and J ends, which lost 4 bases and 6 bases, there was a span of 18 bases. The germline CDR1 and CDR2 sequences are DFQATT and SNEGSKA (reference sequence). This CDR3 spans 14 amino acids.

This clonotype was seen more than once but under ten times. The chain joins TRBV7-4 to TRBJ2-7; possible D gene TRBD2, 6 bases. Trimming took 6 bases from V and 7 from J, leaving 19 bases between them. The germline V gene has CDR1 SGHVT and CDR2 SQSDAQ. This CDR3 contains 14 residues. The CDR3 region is CASSLPRGGAEQYF. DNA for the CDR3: TGTGCCAGCAGTCTCCCGAGGGGCGGGGCGGAGCAGTACTTC.

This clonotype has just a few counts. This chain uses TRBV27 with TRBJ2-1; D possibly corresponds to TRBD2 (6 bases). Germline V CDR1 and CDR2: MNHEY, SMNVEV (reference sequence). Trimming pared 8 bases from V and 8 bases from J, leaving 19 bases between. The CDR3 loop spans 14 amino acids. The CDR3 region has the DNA TGTGCCAGCCATCCTAGCGAACGACGGGATGAGCAGTTCTTC. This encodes CASHPSERRDEQFF.